This T cell receptor beta chain was sequenced during a study of T cell responses to AZD1222 COVID-19 vaccine. Here immunoSEQ multiplex PCR was the method, and the copy in TCRdb shows in-frame clones only, minus some. This sample has approximately 140,000 clones; about 95% occur once, and the top ten carry over 1%. General study results and limits: Increases in Spike-specific TCR breadth and depth were seen after two AZD1222 doses. Nearly half of spike-specific TCRs reportedly target variant regions that are unmutated in the B.1.351 and B.1.1.7 variants. Donors were chiefly white British, with a greater number of females, and clonal diversity was perhaps underestimated. Dominant CD4 TCR responses targeted spike regions 160-218 and 743-854.

As to this clone: What it binds is not known.

The receptor was derived from an adult in good health. Source: peripheral blood, taken on day 0 of AZD1222 vaccination.

The CDR3 here is CASSERTGELYGYTF. CDR3 coding DNA: TGTGCCAGCAGTGAGAGAACAGGGGAACTTTATGGCTACACCTTC. The J gene is TRBJ1-2, the V gene TRBV2; TRBD1 agrees at 7 bases. The CDR3 extends over 15 amino acids. The J segment lost 5 bases and the V segment lost 3 bases, leaving 9 bases of the junction unmatched. Germline values: CDR1 SNHLY, CDR2 FYNNEI.